The 22 T cell receptor beta chains below all came from one sample that was sequenced in a study of control samples from healthy donors and cancer patients. Profiled with immunoSEQ multiplex PCR; TCRdb holds only in-frame clones, not every one. The data hold around 100,000 clones, with roughly 91% observed a single time. Sequencing input: PBMCs. These receptors were collected from a man in his 60s with lung cancer.

This clone was seen only once. The chain is built from TRBV20-1 and TRBJ1-1; no definite D call. Looked up from germline, CDR1 is DFQATT and CDR2 is SNEGSKA (reference sequence). V lost 3 bases and J lost 3, with 8 bases in between. CDR3 size: 12 residues. This CDR3 reads CSASARDTEAFF. Here the CDR3 DNA reads TGCAGTGCTAGTGCGAGGGACACTGAAGCTTTCTTT.

The genes are TRBV6-5 and TRBJ1-1, with D perhaps matching TRBD1 (6 bases). The CDR3 consists of 14 residues. Trimming took 4 bases from V and 9 from J, leaving 18 bases between them. Germline values: CDR1 MNHEY, CDR2 SVGAGI. CDR3 loop: CASSSPPGQEKAFF. DNA of the CDR3: TGTGCCAGCAGTTCCCCACCGGGACAAGAGAAAGCTTTCTTT.

The rearrangement joins TRBV27 to TRBJ2-7, with D unclear. The CDR3 is 14 residues long. Trimming removed 3 bases at V and 3 bases at J, with 12 bases between. The germline CDR1 and CDR2 sequences are MNHEY and SMNVEV (reference sequence). The CDR3 DNA reads TGTGCCAGCAGTTTTAGTAGGGCGGACTACGAGCAGTACTTC. It encodes CASSFSRADYEQYF.

The gene calls are TRBV29-1 and TRBJ2-5, with 7 bases matching TRBD1. Per the germline V gene, CDR1 is SQVTM and CDR2 is ANQGSEA. The CDR3 runs 13 residues. After removal of 8 bases from V and 2 bases from J, the junction contained 8 bases not matched to a gene. The CDR3, as DNA: TGCAGCACTCGGGACAGCCATCAAGAGACCCAGTACTTC. Its protein product is CSTRDSHQETQYF.

J is TRBJ1-1 and V is TRBV7-9, with D tentatively TRBD1 (5 bases). CDR3 length: 13 residues. The germline V gene has CDR1 SEHNR and CDR2 FQNEAQ (reference sequence). Trimming took 3 bases from V and 7 from J, leaving 12 bases between them. CDR3 bases: TGTGCCAGCAGCTTTAACACGGGGGTTGAAGCTTTCTTT. It yields the protein CASSFNTGVEAFF.

The rearrangement links TRBV19 to TRBJ2-5; no definite D call. The germline gives CDR1 LNHDA, CDR2 SQIVND (reference sequence). The ends were cut back, 6 bases at V and 5 bases at J, with 19 bases in the middle. This CDR3 is 15 amino acids long. The CDR3, as DNA: TGTGCCAGTAGGAGAACGGGCCCGGACGTGGAGACCCAGTACTTC. It codes for CASRRTGPDVETQYF.

V and J are TRBV11-3 and TRBJ2-2; TRBD2 agrees at 16 bases. Trimming took 3 bases from V and 6 from J; bases not matched to a gene: 13. The germline CDR1 and CDR2 sequences are SGHNT and YENEEA. The CDR3 consists of 20 residues. The CDR3 region is CASSLFGTSGGAAESGELFF. Written as DNA, the CDR3 is TGTGCCAGCAGCTTGTTTGGGACTAGCGGGGGGGCCGCGGAGTCCGGGGAGCTGTTTTTT.

The V call is TRBV6-1, the J call TRBJ2-5; 7 bases fit TRBD1. V was clipped by 2 bases and J by 2 bases; unmatched bases: 5. Per germline, CDR1 MNHNS and CDR2 SASEGT. The CDR3 totals 15 residues. The CDR3 nucleotides read TGTGCCAGCAGTGAAAAAGGGGACAGACAAGAGACCCAGTACTTC. This translates into CASSEKGDRQETQYF.

The chain links TRBV6-5 to TRBJ1-5, with TRBD1 matching over 8 bases. V trimming: 2 bases; J trimming: 5 bases; junction bases outside the gene matches: 8. The CDR3 has 16 amino acids. Germline-derived CDR1 and CDR2 are MNHEY and SVGAGI. CDR3 amino acids: CASSYTRTGTHQPQHF. CDR3 nucleotide sequence: TGTGCCAGCAGTTACACAAGGACAGGGACCCATCAGCCCCAGCATTTT.

This clone was seen many times. This rearrangement joins TRBV3-1 (or the pseudogene TRBV3-2) to TRBJ2-1; 8 nucleotides agree with TRBD2. Germline CDR1 reads LGHDT; CDR2 reads YNNKEL (reference sequence). The CDR3 spans 16 residues. The V and J ends lost 0 bases and 4 bases, in that order; junction bases with no gene match: 5. This CDR3 reads CASSQDHLAGYNEQFF. CDR3 in DNA: TGTGCCAGCAGCCAAGATCACCTAGCGGGTTACAATGAGCAGTTCTTC.

The CDR3 bases are TGTGCCACCAGTGATTCCAGCGACGAGCAGTACTTC. Protein: CATSDSSDEQYF. The rearrangement joins TRBV24-1 to TRBJ2-7; D gene uncertain. The CDR3 has 12 residues. V lost 2 bases to trimming and J lost 5 bases, with 6 bases between them. Germline V gene data show CDR1 as KGHDR and CDR2 as SFDVKD.

V gene TRBV14 combines with J gene TRBJ2-3, with TRBD2 matching 7 bases. The CDR3 is 16 amino acids. The germline CDR1 and CDR2 sequences are SGHDN and FVKESK. With V trimmed by 8 bases and J by 2 bases, 13 bases remained unmatched. The CDR3: CASSPRRGLTTDTQYF. CDR3 nucleotides: TGTGCCAGCTCCCCCAGGCGGGGGTTAACCACAGATACGCAGTATTTT.

This chain links TRBV11-3 with TRBJ2-1; possible D gene TRBD1, 6 bases. V dropped 4 bases and J dropped 0 bases, with 10 bases sitting between them. CDR1 and CDR2 from the germline V gene are SGHNT and YENEEA. The CDR3 covers 15 residues. Here the CDR3 reads CASSSGQSSYNEQFF. In nucleotides, the CDR3 is TGTGCCAGCAGCTCAGGACAGAGCTCCTACAATGAGCAGTTCTTC.

CDR3 protein: CATTETQYF. Written as DNA, the CDR3 is TGTGCCACCACGGAGACCCAGTACTTC. The gene calls are TRBV12-3 or TRBV12-4 and TRBJ2-5; no firm D call. The CDR3 consists of 9 residues. Trimming shortened V by 10 bases and J by 5 bases, and 5 bases separated the two germline ends.

The rearrangement links TRBV7-9 to TRBJ1-2; D might be TRBD1 (5 bases). V was pared by 4 bases and J by 5 bases, with 20 bases between. The V gene's germline CDR1 is SEHNR and CDR2 FQNEAQ (reference sequence). The CDR3 sequence is 16 residues long. The CDR3 is CASSYGGTYSGYGYTF. CDR3 DNA: TGTGCCAGCAGCTACGGCGGGACGTATTCAGGATATGGCTACACCTTC.

This chain joins TRBV29-1 and TRBJ2-1; 8 bases line up with TRBD1. The CDR3 has 14 amino acids. The junction had 5 bases not matched to a gene; V was cut back by 7 bases and J by 0 bases. CDR1 is SQVTM and CDR2 is ANQGSEA in the germline V gene. CDR3 DNA sequence: TGCAGCGACACAACAGGGGGCTCCTACAATGAGCAGTTCTTC. It specifies CSDTTGGSYNEQFF.

The chain uses TRBV11-2 and TRBJ1-3; tentatively, D is TRBD1 (5 bases). V was trimmed by 2 bases and J by 0 bases, leaving 11 bases between them. CDR3 length: 16 residues. Germline CDR1 is SGHAT and CDR2 is FQNNGV. CDR3 loop: CASSLTDSRSGNTIYF. CDR3 nucleotides: TGTGCCAGCAGCTTAACCGACAGTCGCTCTGGAAACACCATATATTTT.

This chain links TRBV2 with TRBJ2-1, with D possibly matching TRBD2 (5 bases). V dropped 3 bases and J dropped 3 bases, with 12 bases sitting between them. CDR1 is SNHLY, CDR2 FYNNEI, per germline. The CDR3 is made up of 15 amino acids. The CDR3 coding sequence is TGTGCCAGCAGTGAGGCTAGCAGTTACTACAATGAGCAGTTCTTC. This translates into CASSEASSYYNEQFF.

The chain has TRBV7-2 and TRBJ1-2; 9 nucleotides align to TRBD1. Germline CDR1 and CDR2: SGHTA and FQGNSA. V lost 5 bases, J lost 0 bases, and 4 bases stayed unmatched. The CDR3 is made up of 15 amino acids. The CDR3 DNA reads as TGTGCCAGCAGCAGACGACAGGGGGCTAACTATGGCTACACCTTC. Translated, it gives CASSRRQGANYGYTF.

The chain uses TRBV18 and TRBJ1-5; 11 bases map to TRBD1. V lost 3 bases and J lost 2; bases outside the gene matches: 3. Germline loops: CDR1 KGHSH, CDR2 LQKENI. This CDR3 has 16 amino acids. The CDR3 sequence is CASSPGQGVGNQPQHF. For the CDR3, the DNA is TGTGCCAGCTCACCGGGACAGGGGGTTGGCAATCAGCCCCAGCATTTT.

This chain joins TRBV3-1 (or the pseudogene TRBV3-2) and TRBJ1-6; no reliable D call. Trimming removed 4 bases from V and 5 bases from J, with 12 bases in between. Per germline, CDR1 LGHDT and CDR2 YNNKEL (reference sequence). CDR3 size: 15 residues. Here the CDR3 reads CASSRSNPDNSPLHF. In nucleotides, the CDR3 is TGTGCCAGCAGCCGTTCCAATCCGGATAATTCACCCCTCCACTTT.

The table lists this clone with a few counts. This rearrangement joins TRBV4-2 to TRBJ2-1, with 11 bases lining up with TRBD2. The CDR3 contains 17 residues. Germline V gene lookup returns CDR1 LGHNA and CDR2 YNFKEQ. V lost 0 bases, J lost 7 bases, and 8 bases stayed unmatched. In DNA form, the CDR3 reads TGTGCCAGCAGCCAAGAGGGACTAGCGGATACCTTGAATGAGCAGTTCTTC. Protein sequence: CASSQEGLADTLNEQFF.